This T cell receptor (beta chain) came from a study of T cells in Graves' hyperthyroidism and ophthalmopathy. The wider study: Any treatment followed the collection of peripheral blood at initial diagnosis.

Researchers took RNA transcripts and amplified the TCR beta CDR3 regions from them. First-round RT-PCR of the TCR CDR3 relied on the HTBI primer set. TCRdb reprocessed the multiplex PCR reads via MiXCR and lists one record per CDR3 protein. This sample carries a few hundred thousand distinct CDR3 sequences, approximately 16% of them seen once, and the ten largest clones take approximately 30%. This clonotype was found many times. Its matching antigen is unknown. Study observations and caveats: Ophthalmopathy cases were set apart from stable hyperthyroidism by a 13 V-J model.

Trimming left V 7 bases short and J 2 bases short, with 14 bases between. The CDR3 is 14 residues long. CDR1 KGHSH and CDR2 LQKENI come from the germline V gene. This TCR was sampled from a woman between 25 and 40 years old with Graves' ophthalmopathy. J is TRBJ1-1 and V is TRBV18; perhaps TRBD1 as D (5 bases). The sequencing sample was made of blood. For the CDR3, the DNA is TGTGCCAGCTTAGAGGGCAGGGCCAACACTGAAGCTTTCTTT. Residues: CASLEGRANTEAFF.